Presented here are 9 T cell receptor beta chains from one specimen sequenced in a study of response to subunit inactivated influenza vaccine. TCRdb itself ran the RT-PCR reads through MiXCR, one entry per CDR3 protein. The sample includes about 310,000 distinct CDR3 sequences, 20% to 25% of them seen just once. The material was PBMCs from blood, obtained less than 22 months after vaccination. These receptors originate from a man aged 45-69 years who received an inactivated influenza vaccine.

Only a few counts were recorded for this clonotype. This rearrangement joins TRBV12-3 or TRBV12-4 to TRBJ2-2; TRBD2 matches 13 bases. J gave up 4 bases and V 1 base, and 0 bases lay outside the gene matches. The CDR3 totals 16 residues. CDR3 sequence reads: CASSLGTSGSTGELFF. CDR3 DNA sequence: TGTGCCAGCAGTTTAGGGACTAGCGGGAGCACCGGGGAGCTGTTTTTT.

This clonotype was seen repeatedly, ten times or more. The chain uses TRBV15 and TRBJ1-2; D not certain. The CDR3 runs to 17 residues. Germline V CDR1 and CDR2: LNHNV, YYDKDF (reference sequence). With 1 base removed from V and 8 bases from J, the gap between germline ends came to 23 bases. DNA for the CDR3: TGTGCCACCAGCAGAGGAGGGCGGTCCGCCCACCTTTCGGGCTACACCTTC. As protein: CATSRGGRSAHLSGYTF.

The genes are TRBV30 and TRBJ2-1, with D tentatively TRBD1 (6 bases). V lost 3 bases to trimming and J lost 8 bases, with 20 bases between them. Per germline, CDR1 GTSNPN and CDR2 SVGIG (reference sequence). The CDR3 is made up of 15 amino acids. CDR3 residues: CAWSNTGMGRDEQFF. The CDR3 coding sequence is TGTGCCTGGAGCAACACAGGGATGGGTAGGGATGAGCAGTTCTTC.

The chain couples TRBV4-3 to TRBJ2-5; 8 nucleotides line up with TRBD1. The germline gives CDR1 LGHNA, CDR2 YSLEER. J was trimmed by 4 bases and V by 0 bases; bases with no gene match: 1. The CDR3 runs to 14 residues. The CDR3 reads CASSQDDRGETQYF. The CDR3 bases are TGCGCCAGCAGCCAAGATGACAGGGGAGAGACCCAGTACTTC.

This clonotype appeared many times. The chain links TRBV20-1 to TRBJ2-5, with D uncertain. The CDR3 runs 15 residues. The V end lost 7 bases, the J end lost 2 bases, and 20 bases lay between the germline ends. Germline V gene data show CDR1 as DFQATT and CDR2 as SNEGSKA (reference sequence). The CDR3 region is CSVPPGYGVQETQYF. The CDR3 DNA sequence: TGCAGTGTACCCCCCGGATACGGCGTTCAAGAGACCCAGTACTTC.

CDR3: CAISEGRGKGAEAFF. CDR3 DNA: TGTGCCATCAGTGAGGGAAGGGGGAAGGGGGCTGAAGCTTTCTTT. The chain is built from TRBV10-3 and TRBJ1-1; tentatively, D is TRBD1 (6 bases). The germline V gene has CDR1 ENHRY and CDR2 SYGVKD. The CDR3 is 15 amino acids. Trimming removed 2 bases at V and 6 bases at J, with 16 bases between.

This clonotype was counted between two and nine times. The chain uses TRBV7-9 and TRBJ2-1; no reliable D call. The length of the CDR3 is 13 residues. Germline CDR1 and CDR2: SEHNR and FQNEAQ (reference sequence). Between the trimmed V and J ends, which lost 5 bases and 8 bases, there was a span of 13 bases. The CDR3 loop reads CASSDSYHDEQFF. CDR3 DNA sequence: TGTGCCAGCAGCGACTCCTACCACGATGAGCAGTTCTTC.

This CDR3 is CASSVSGGDQPQHF. In DNA form, the CDR3 reads TGTGCCAGCAGTGTCTCTGGGGGCGATCAGCCCCAGCATTTT. The chain carries TRBV27 and TRBJ1-5, with D perhaps TRBD1 (6 bases). In germline, CDR1 is MNHEY, CDR2 SMNVEV (reference sequence). V gave up 5 bases and J gave up 5 bases, with 13 bases separating them. The CDR3 contains 14 residues.

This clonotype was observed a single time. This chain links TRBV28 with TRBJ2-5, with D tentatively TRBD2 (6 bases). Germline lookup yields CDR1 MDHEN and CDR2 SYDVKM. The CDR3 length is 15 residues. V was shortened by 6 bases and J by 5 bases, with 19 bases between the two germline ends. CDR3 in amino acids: CASSIPGLEGETQYF. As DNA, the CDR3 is TGTGCCAGCAGCATCCCGGGACTGGAAGGGGAGACCCAGTACTTC.